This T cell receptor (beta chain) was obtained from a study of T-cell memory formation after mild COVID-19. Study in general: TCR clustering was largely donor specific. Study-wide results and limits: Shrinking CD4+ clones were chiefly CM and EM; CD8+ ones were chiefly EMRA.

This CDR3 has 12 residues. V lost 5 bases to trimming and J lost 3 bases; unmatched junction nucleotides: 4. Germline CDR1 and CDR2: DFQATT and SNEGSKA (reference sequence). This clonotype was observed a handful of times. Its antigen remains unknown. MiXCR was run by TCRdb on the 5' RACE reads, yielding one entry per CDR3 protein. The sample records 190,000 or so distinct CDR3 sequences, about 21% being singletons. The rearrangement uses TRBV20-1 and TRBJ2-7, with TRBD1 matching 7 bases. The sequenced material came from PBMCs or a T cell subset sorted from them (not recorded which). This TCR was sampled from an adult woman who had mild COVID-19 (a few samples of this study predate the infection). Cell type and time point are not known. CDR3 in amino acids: CSAWAGGYEQYF. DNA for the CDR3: TGCAGTGCTTGGGCAGGGGGCTACGAGCAGTACTTC.